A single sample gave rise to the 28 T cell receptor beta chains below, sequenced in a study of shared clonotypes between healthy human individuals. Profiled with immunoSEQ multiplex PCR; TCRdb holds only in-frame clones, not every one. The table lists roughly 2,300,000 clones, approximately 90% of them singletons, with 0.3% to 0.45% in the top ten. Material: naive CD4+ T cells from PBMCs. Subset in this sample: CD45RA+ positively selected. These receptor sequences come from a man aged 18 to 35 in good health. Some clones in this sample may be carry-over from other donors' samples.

The CDR3 DNA sequence: TGTGCCAGCAGTTTATTCAAGGGACAGGGGCGTGAGCAGTACTTC. Encoded protein: CASSLFKGQGREQYF. V is TRBV28 and J is TRBJ2-7; 10 bases agree with TRBD1. CDR3 length equals 15 residues. The germline V gene has CDR1 MDHEN and CDR2 SYDVKM. V was clipped by 1 base and J by 7 bases; unmatched bases: 7.

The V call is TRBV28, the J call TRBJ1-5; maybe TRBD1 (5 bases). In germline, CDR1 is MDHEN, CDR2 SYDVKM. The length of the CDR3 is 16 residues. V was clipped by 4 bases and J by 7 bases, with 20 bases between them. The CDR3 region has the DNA TGTGCCAGCAGTTCGGGGCTTCGAGGGGCAGGACAGCCCCAGCATTTT. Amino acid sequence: CASSSGLRGAGQPQHF.

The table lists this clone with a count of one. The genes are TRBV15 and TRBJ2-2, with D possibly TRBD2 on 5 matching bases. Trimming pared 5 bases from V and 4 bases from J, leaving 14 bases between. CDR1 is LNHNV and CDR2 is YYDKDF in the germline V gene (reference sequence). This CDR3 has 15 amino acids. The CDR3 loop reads CATSRLAEGTGELFF. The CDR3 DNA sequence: TGTGCCACCAGCCGACTTGCTGAGGGCACCGGGGAGCTGTTTTTT.

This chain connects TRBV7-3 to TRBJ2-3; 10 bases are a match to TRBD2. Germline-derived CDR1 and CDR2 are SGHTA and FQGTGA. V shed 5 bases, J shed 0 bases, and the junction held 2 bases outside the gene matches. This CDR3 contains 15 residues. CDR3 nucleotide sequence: TGTGCCAGCAGCCGTAGCGGGGGGAGCACAGATACGCAGTATTTT. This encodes CASSRSGGSTDTQYF. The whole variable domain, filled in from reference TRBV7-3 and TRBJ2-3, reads GAGVSQTPSNKVTEKGKYVELRCDPISGHTALYWYRQSLGQGPEFLIYFQGTGAADDSGLPNDRFFAVRPEGSVSTLKIQRTERGDSAVYLCASSRSGGSTDTQYFGPGTRLTVL.

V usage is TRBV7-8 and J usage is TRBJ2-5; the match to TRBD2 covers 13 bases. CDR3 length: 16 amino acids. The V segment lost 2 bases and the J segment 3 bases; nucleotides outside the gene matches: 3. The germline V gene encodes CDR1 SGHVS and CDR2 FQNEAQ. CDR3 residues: CASSLPGLAGEETQYF. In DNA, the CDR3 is TGTGCCAGCAGCTTACCTGGACTAGCGGGAGAAGAGACCCAGTACTTC.

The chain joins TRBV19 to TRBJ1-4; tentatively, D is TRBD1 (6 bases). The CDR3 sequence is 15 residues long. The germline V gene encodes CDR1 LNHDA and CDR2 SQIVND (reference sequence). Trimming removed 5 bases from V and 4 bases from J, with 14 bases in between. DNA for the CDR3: TGTGCCAGTAGTCGGGGGCAGGGACTTAATGAAAAACTGTTTTTT. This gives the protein CASSRGQGLNEKLFF.

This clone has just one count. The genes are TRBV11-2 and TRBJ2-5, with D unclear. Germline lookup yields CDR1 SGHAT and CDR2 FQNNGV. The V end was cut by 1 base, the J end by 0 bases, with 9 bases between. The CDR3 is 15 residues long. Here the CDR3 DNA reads TGTGCCAGCAGCTTAGTTCTGCAGAACCAAGAGACCCAGTACTTC. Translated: CASSLVLQNQETQYF.

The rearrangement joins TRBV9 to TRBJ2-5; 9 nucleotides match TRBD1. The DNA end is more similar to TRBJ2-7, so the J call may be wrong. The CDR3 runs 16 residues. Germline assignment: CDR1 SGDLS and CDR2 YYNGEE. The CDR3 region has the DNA TGTGCCAGCAGCACCCCCCCAACAGGGGGCAAATTCGAGCAGTACTTC. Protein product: CASSTPPTGGKFEQYF.

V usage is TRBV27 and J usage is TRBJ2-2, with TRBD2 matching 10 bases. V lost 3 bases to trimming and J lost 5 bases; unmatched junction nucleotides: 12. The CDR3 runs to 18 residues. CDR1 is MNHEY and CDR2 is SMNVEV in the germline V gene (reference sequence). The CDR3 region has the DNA TGTGCCAGCAGTTTTAAGGCTAGCGGGAGACGGGGAACCGGGGAGCTGTTTTTT. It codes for CASSFKASGRRGTGELFF.

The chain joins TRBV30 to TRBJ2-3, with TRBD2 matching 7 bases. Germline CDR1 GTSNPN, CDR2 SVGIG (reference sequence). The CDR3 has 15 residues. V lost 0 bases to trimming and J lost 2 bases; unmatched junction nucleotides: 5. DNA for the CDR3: TGTGCCTGGAGTGTGGGGACTACCTACACAGATACGCAGTATTTT. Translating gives CAWSVGTTYTDTQYF.

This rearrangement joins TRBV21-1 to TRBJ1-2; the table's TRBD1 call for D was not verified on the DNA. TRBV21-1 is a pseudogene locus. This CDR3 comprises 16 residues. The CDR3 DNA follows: TGTGCCAGCAGCAGGGCTAACAGGGAGTCTAACTATGGCTACACCTTC. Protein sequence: CASSRANRESNYGYTF.

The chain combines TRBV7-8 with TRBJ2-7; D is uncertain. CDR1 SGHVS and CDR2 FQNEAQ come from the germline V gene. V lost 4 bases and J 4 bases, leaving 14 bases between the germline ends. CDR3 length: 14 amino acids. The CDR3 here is CASSSGPGWYEQYF. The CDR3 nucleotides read TGTGCCAGCAGCTCCGGACCCGGGTGGTACGAGCAGTACTTC.

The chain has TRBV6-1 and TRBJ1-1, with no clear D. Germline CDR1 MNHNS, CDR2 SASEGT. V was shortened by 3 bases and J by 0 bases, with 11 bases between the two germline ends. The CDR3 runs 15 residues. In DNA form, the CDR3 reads TGTGCCAGCAGTGATGGAGTCTTAATGAACACTGAAGCTTTCTTT. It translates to CASSDGVLMNTEAFF.

CDR3 DNA sequence: TGTGCCAGCAGTGAAGGGGGTCCCCTTCATGAGCAGTTCTTC. It specifies CASSEGGPLHEQFF. The chain combines TRBV6-1 with TRBJ2-1; unclear D gene. Germline V gene sequence: CDR1 MNHNS, CDR2 SASEGT. CDR3 size: 14 residues. Trimming removed 1 base from V and 8 bases from J, with 12 bases in between.

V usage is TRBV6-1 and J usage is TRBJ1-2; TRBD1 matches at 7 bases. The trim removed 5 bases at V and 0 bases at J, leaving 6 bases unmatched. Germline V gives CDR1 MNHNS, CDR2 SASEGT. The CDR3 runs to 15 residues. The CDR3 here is CASSLRDRTNYGYTF. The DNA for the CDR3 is TGTGCCAGCAGTCTACGGGACAGAACTAACTATGGCTACACCTTC.

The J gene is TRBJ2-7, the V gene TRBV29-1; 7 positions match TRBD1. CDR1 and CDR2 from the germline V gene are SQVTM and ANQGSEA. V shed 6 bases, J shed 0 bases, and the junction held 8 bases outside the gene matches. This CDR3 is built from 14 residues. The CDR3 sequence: CSVAWTGDSYEQYF. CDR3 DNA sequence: TGCAGCGTGGCCTGGACAGGAGACTCCTACGAGCAGTACTTC.

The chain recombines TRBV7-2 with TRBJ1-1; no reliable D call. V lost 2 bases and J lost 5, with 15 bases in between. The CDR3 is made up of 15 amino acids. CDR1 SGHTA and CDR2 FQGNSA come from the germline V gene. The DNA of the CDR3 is TGTGCCAGCAGCTTAAGGGCGGGGTTCAGGACTGAAGCTTTCTTT. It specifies CASSLRAGFRTEAFF.

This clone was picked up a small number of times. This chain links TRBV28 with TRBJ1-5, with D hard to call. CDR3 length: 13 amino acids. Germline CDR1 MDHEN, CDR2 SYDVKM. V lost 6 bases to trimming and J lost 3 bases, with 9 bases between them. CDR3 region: CASRLNYNQPQHF. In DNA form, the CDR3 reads TGTGCCAGCAGGCTTAATTACAATCAGCCCCAGCATTTT.

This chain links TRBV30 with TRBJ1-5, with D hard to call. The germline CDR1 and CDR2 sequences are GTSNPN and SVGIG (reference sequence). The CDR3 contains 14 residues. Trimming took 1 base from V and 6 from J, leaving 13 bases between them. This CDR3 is CAWSDPRLVQPQHF. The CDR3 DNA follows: TGTGCCTGGAGTGACCCCAGGTTGGTTCAGCCCCAGCATTTT. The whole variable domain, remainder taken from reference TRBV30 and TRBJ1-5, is SQTIHQWPATLVQPVGSPLSLECTVEGTSNPNLYWYRQAAGRGLQLLFYSVGIGQISSEVPQNLSASRPQDRQFILSSKKLLLSDSGFYLCAWSDPRLVQPQHFGDGTRLSIL.

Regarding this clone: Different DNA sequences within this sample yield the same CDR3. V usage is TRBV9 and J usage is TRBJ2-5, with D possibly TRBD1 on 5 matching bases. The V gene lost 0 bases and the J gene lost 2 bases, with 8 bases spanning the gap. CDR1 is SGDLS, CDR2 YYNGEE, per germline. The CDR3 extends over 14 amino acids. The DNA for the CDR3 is TGTGCCAGCAGCGTAGGACGGACACAAGAGACCCAGTACTTC. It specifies CASSVGRTQETQYF. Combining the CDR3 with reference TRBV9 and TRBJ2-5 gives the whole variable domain DSGVTQTPKHLITATGQRVTLRCSPRSGDLSVYWYQQSLDQGLQFLIQYYNGEERAKGNILERFSAQQFPDLHSELNLSSLELGDSALYFCASSVGRTQETQYFGPGTRLLVL.

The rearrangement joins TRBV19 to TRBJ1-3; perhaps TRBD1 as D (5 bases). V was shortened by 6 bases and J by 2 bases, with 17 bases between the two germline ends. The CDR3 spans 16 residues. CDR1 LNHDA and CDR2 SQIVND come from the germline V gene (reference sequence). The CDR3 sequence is CASSLRGGGTGNTIYF. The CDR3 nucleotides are TGTGCCAGTAGCCTAAGAGGTGGGGGAACTGGAAACACCATATATTTT.

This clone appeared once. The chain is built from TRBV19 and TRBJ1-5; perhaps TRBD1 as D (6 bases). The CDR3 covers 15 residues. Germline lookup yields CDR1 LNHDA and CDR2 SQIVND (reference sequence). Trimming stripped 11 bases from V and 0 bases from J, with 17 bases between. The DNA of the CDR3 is TGTGCCGGAGGGGGGGACAAAATTAGCAATCAGCCCCAGCATTTT. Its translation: CAGGGDKISNQPQHF.

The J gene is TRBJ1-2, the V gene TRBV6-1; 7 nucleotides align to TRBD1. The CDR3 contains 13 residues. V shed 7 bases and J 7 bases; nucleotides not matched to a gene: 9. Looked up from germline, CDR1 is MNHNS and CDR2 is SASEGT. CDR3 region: CASNLNRGPGYTF. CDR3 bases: TGTGCCAGCAACCTAAACAGGGGACCTGGCTACACCTTC.

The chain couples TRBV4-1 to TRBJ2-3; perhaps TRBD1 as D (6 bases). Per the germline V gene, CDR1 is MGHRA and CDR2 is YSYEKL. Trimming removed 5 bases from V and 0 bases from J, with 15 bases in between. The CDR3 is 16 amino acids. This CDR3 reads CASSGWGRPSTDTQYF. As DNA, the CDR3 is TGCGCCAGCAGCGGTTGGGGGCGGCCTAGCACAGATACGCAGTATTTT.

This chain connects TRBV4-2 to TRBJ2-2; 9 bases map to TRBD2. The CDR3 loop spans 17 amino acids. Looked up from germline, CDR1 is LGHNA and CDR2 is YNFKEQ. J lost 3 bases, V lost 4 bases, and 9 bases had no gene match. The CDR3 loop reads CASSPGSGRGYTGELFF. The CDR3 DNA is TGTGCCAGCAGCCCCGGTAGCGGGAGAGGGTACACCGGGGAGCTGTTTTTT.

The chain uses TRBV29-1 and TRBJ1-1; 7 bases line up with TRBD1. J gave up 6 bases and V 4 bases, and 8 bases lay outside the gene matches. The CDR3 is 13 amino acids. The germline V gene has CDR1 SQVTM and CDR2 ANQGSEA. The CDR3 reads CSVGRGSDAEAFF. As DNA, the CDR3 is TGCAGCGTTGGCAGGGGGTCAGACGCTGAAGCTTTCTTT.

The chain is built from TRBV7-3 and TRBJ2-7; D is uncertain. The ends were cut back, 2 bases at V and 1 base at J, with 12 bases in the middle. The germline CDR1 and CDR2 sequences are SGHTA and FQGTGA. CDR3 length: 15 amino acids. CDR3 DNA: TGTGCCAGCAGCTTACAACCGTCGTCTTCCTACGAGCAGTACTTC. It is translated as CASSLQPSSSYEQYF.

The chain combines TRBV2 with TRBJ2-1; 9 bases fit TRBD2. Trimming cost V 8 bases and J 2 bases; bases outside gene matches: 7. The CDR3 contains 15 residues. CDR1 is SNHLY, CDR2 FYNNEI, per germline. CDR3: CASSGGLAAYNEQFF. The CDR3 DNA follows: TGTGCCAGCTCTGGGGGACTAGCAGCCTACAATGAGCAGTTCTTC. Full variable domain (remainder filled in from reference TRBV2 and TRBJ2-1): EPEVTQTPSHQVTQMGQEVILRCVPISNHLYFYWYRQILGQKVEFLVSFYNNEISEKSEIFDDQFSVERPDGSNFTLKIRSTKLEDSAMYFCASSGGLAAYNEQFFGPGTRLTVL.